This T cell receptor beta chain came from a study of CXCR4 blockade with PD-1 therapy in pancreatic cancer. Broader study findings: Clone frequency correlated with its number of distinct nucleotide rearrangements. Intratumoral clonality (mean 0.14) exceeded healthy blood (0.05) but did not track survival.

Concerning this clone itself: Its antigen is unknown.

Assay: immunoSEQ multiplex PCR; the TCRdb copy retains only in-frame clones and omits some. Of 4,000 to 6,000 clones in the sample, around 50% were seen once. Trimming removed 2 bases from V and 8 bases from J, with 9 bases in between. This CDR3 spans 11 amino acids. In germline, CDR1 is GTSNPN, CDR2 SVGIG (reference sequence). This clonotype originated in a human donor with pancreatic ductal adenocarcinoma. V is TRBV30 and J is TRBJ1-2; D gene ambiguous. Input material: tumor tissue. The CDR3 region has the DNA TGTGCCTGGAGTCCCGGAGGCGGCTACACCTTC. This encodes CAWSPGGGYTF. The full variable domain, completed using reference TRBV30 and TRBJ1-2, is SQTIHQWPATLVQPVGSPLSLECTVEGTSNPNLYWYRQAAGRGLQLLFYSVGIGQISSEVPQNLSASRPQDRQFILSSKKLLLSDSGFYLCAWSPGGGYTFGSGTRLTVV.